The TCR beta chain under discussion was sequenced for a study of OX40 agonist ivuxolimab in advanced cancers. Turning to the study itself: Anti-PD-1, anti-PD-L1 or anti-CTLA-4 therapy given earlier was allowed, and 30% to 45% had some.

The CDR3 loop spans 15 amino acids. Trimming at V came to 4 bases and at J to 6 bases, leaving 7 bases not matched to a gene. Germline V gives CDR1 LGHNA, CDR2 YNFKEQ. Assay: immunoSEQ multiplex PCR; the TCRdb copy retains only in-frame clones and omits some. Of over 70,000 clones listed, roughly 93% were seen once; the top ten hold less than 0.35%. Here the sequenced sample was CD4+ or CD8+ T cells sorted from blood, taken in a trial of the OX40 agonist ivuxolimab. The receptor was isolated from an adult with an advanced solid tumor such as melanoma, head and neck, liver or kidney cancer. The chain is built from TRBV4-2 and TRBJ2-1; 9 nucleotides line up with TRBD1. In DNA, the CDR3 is TGTGCCAGCAGCCCCCGGGACAGGGCGGTCAATGAGCAGTTCTTC. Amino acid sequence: CASSPRDRAVNEQFF.